Following are 13 T cell receptor beta chains from one sample sequenced in a study of T cell responses to AZD1222 COVID-19 vaccine. The protocol was immunoSEQ multiplex PCR, while the TCRdb copy is restricted to in-frame clones and leaves out a portion. The sample comprises about 99,000 clones, nearly 90% of which are singletons, and roughly 2.9% rests with the top ten. Material: peripheral blood, obtained on day 0 of AZD1222 vaccination. All receptors come from an adult in good health.

The genes are TRBV7-9 and TRBJ2-1; 7 nucleotides line up with TRBD2. Trimming cost V 5 bases and J 0 bases; bases outside gene matches: 7. Germline-derived CDR1 and CDR2 are SEHNR and FQNEAQ (reference sequence). The CDR3 is 16 amino acids. CDR3 sequence reads: CASSPTSASSYNEQFF. CDR3 coding DNA: TGTGCCAGCAGCCCTACTAGCGCTAGCTCCTACAATGAGCAGTTCTTC.

The V call is TRBV25-1, the J call TRBJ2-7; 8 nucleotides align to TRBD2. Germline-derived CDR1 and CDR2 are MGHDK and SYGVNS. The CDR3 has 14 residues. V lost 3 bases and J lost 3; bases outside the gene matches: 4. DNA of the CDR3: TGTGCCAGCAGTGATACTAGCGGTAGCTACGAGCAGTACTTC. Its translation is CASSDTSGSYEQYF.

The rearrangement joins TRBV30 to TRBJ1-6, with 7 bases identical to TRBD1. The CDR3 length is 15 residues. Germline values: CDR1 GTSNPN, CDR2 SVGIG (reference sequence). Unmatched junction bases numbered 9, after V lost 5 bases and J lost 5 bases. Written as DNA, the CDR3 is TGTGCCTGGGCACCGGGACAGCCTAATAATTCACCCCTCCACTTT. Encoded protein: CAWAPGQPNNSPLHF.

The table lists this clone with a count of one. The junction departs from the called germline gene at one end, perhaps through a read error. The chain carries TRBV11-3 and TRBJ2-6, with D tentatively TRBD1 (5 bases). The CDR3 has 15 residues. CDR1 and CDR2 from the germline V gene are SGHNT and YENEEA. CDR3 region: CASRLEGAGANVLTF. CDR3 nucleotides: TGTGCCAGCAGATTAGAAGGGGCTGGGGCCAACGTCCTGACTTTC.

The CDR3 nucleotides are TGTGCCAGCAGCCTCGGGACAATGGGACTAGCGGAAATACAAGAGACCCAGTACTTC. It specifies CASSLGTMGLAEIQETQYF. The chain couples TRBV7-8 to TRBJ2-5; TRBD2 aligns across 11 bases. The CDR3 is made up of 19 amino acids. Germline V gene lookup returns CDR1 SGHVS and CDR2 FQNEAQ. The V and J ends lost 5 bases and 2 bases, in that order; junction bases with no gene match: 16.

The chain is built from TRBV6-1 and TRBJ2-1; D unresolved. V was pared by 3 bases and J by 7 bases, with 16 bases between. CDR1 and CDR2 from the germline V gene are MNHNS and SASEGT. The CDR3 is made up of 15 amino acids. Here the CDR3 reads CASSERSRRVNEQFF. Here the CDR3 DNA reads TGTGCCAGCAGTGAGCGGTCCCGCCGAGTAAATGAGCAGTTCTTC.

The V and J genes are TRBV5-1 and TRBJ2-2, with D unclear. The V end was cut by 0 bases, the J end by 5 bases, with 8 bases between. The CDR3 has 14 amino acids. Germline assignment: CDR1 SGHRS and CDR2 YFSETQ. DNA of the CDR3: TGCGCCAGCAGCTTGGCGGTGGGTACCGGGGAGCTGTTTTTT. It specifies CASSLAVGTGELFF.

Worth noting for this clone: A read error may produce the germline difference seen at one junction end. The chain links TRBV7-7 to TRBJ2-5; 13 positions match TRBD2. CDR1 and CDR2 from the germline V gene are SSHAT and FNYEAQ (reference sequence). The CDR3 spans 16 residues. The CDR3 reads CASSLGGLAGVETQYF. CDR3 DNA: TGTGCTAGCAGCTTAGGTGGACTAGCGGGAGTGGAGACCCAGTACTTC.

The CDR3 spells CASSQTLAGPSYEQYV. The CDR3 DNA reads TGCGCCAGCAGTCAAACACTAGCGGGCCCTTCCTACGAGCAGTACGTC. The genes are TRBV23-1 and TRBJ2-7; 9 bases align to TRBD2. TRBV23-1 is treated as an ORF (open reading frame) with a function not yet certain. The CDR3 covers 16 residues. V trimming: 2 bases; J trimming: 1 base; junction bases outside the gene matches: 6.

This clone showed up just once. The chain links TRBV7-8 to TRBJ1-2; D ambiguous. The V and J ends lost 0 bases and 0 bases respectively, with 8 bases between them. This CDR3 has 15 residues. CDR1 and CDR2 (germline): SGHVS, FQNEAQ. The CDR3 nucleotides are TGTGCCAGCAGCTTAGCGGTTATCGCTAACTATGGCTACACCTTC. It yields the protein CASSLAVIANYGYTF.

This sequence joins TRBV2 and TRBJ1-1; D unresolved. The CDR3 is 13 amino acids. The V and J ends lost 4 bases and 1 base respectively, with 7 bases between them. Looked up from germline, CDR1 is SNHLY and CDR2 is FYNNEI. CDR3 DNA sequence: TGTGCCAGCAGTGCGCGGAGGAACACTGAAGCTTTCTTT. Translation gives CASSARRNTEAFF.

The V and J genes are TRBV2 and TRBJ2-3, with D tentatively TRBD1 (6 bases). Trimming pared 6 bases from V and 5 bases from J, leaving 12 bases between. The length of the CDR3 is 13 residues. The V gene's germline CDR1 is SNHLY and CDR2 FYNNEI. The CDR3 region is CASSKGQLDTQYF. Here the CDR3 DNA reads TGTGCCAGCAGCAAAGGACAGCTAGATACGCAGTATTTT.

This rearrangement joins TRBV2 to TRBJ1-2; D not certain. Germline CDR1 is SNHLY and CDR2 is FYNNEI. This CDR3 contains 20 residues. Trimming took off 3 bases at V and 0 bases at J, with 26 bases between the two ends. Written as DNA, the CDR3 is TGTGCCAGCAGTGACCTCCGGGCCACTACGGCCCGTCGAGCTAACTATGGCTACACCTTC. It translates to CASSDLRATTARRANYGYTF. Looking up the rest from reference TRBV2 and TRBJ1-2 gives the full variable domain: EPEVTQTPSHQVTQMGQEVILRCVPISNHLYFYWYRQILGQKVEFLVSFYNNEISEKSEIFDDQFSVERPDGSNFTLKIRSTKLEDSAMYFCASSDLRATTARRANYGYTFGSGTRLTVV.